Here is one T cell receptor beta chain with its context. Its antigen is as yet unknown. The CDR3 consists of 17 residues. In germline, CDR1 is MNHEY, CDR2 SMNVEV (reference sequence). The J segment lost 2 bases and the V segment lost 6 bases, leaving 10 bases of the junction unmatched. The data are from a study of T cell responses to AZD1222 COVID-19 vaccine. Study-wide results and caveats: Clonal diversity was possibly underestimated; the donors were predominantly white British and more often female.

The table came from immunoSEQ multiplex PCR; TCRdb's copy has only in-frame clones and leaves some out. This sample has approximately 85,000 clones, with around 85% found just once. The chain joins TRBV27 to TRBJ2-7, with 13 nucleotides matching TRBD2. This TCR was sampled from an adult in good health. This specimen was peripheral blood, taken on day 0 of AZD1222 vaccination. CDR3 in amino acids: CASSSIGTSGIAYEQYF. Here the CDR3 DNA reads TGTGCCAGCAGCTCAATAGGGACTAGCGGGATCGCCTACGAGCAGTACTTC.